One sample yielded the 22 T cell receptor beta chains listed below, sequenced in a study of T-cell reconstitution after alpha-beta-depleted transplantation in children. The authors prepared the TCRbeta library with unique molecular identifiers. MiXCR, applied by TCRdb to the PCR reads, yields one record per CDR3 protein. The table includes 250,000 or so distinct CDR3 sequences, under 9.5% detected once. The source material was PBMCs, mostly from graft donor cells, sampled 180 days after TCRalphabeta/CD19-depleted stem cell transplant. The source is a male patient aged 10 to 17 who had a stem cell transplant for acute lymphoblastic leukemia, so the T cells may come from the graft donor.

About this clonotype: With a much larger clone just one base away, this may be a read error. This rearrangement joins TRBV29-1 to TRBJ1-1; D unresolved. This CDR3 spans 12 amino acids. Germline CDR1 and CDR2: SQVTM and ANQGSEA. V lost 7 bases, J lost 1 base, and 10 bases lay in between. The CDR3 sequence: CSAPGSNTEAFF. The CDR3 DNA follows: TGCAGCGCTCCGGGATCGAACACTGAAGCTTTCTTT.

This clonotype was seen ten or more times. The chain couples TRBV5-1 to TRBJ2-1; tentatively, D is TRBD2 (7 bases). Germline CDR1 reads SGHRS; CDR2 reads YFSETQ. Trimming took off 0 bases at V and 9 bases at J, with 10 bases between the two ends. The CDR3 totals 13 residues. As DNA, the CDR3 is TGCGCCAGCAGCTTGGAGGGGGGGCGTGAGCAGTTCTTC. Amino acid sequence: CASSLEGGREQFF.

There are many counts of this clonotype. The CDR3 region is CSARDPGGNTEAFF. The DNA of the CDR3 is TGCAGTGCTAGAGATCCTGGGGGGAACACTGAAGCTTTCTTT. The rearrangement joins TRBV20-1 to TRBJ1-1, with a possible D match to TRBD1 (5 bases). Germline V gene lookup returns CDR1 DFQATT and CDR2 SNEGSKA (reference sequence). V was trimmed by 0 bases and J by 1 base, leaving 9 bases between them. The CDR3 has 14 amino acids.

This clonotype was observed a handful of times. The V gene is TRBV18, the J gene TRBJ2-7; D possibly uses TRBD1 or TRBD2 (7 bases each). V lost 3 bases, J lost 3 bases, and 18 bases lay in between. The CDR3 contains 16 residues. The V gene's germline CDR1 is KGHSH and CDR2 LQKENI. This CDR3 reads CASSPRDSGTGYEQYF. CDR3 DNA sequence: TGTGCCAGCTCACCTCGGGACAGCGGGACTGGCTACGAGCAGTACTTC.

This clonotype was found many times. The chain recombines TRBV7-8 with TRBJ2-7; perhaps TRBD2 as D (6 bases). Germline CDR1 and CDR2: SGHVS and FQNEAQ. V was clipped by 5 bases and J by 0 bases, with 23 bases between them. The length of the CDR3 is 18 residues. The CDR3 sequence: CASSLIPSSEIGSYEQYF. In nucleotides, the CDR3 is TGTGCCAGCAGCCTTATCCCGTCTAGCGAGATAGGCTCCTACGAGCAGTACTTC.

This clonotype was recorded many times. The rearrangement links TRBV5-1 to TRBJ2-1; 12 bases are a match to TRBD2. This CDR3 is 16 amino acids long. With 7 bases clipped from V and 4 bases from J, the junction kept 9 bases outside the gene matches. The germline V gene has CDR1 SGHRS and CDR2 YFSETQ. CDR3 nucleotide sequence: TGCGCCAGCGCTCCCCTTACTAGCGGGAGGTACAATGAGCAGTTCTTC. It is translated as CASAPLTSGRYNEQFF.

This clonotype was counted at least ten times. The chain has TRBV7-2 and TRBJ1-3; D gene ambiguous. Trimming stripped 5 bases from V and 3 bases from J, with 17 bases between. Per the germline V gene, CDR1 is SGHTA and CDR2 is FQGNSA. This CDR3 region has 16 residues. In nucleotides, the CDR3 is TGTGCCAGCAGCCCCCGAACCGACATTCATGGAAACACCATATATTTT. Translating gives CASSPRTDIHGNTIYF. The entire variable domain, with the rest obtained from reference TRBV7-2 and TRBJ1-3, is as follows: GAGVSQSPSNKVTEKGKDVELRCDPISGHTALYWYRQSLGQGLEFLIYFQGNSAPDKSGLPSDRFSAERTGGSVSTLTIQRTQQEDSAVYLCASSPRTDIHGNTIYFGEGSWLTVV.

This clonotype appeared many times. The CDR3 region has the DNA TGTGCCAGCAGCGCCTCTTGGGGGATCCCTTACGAGCAGTACTTC. Protein: CASSASWGIPYEQYF. This chain uses TRBV7-6 with TRBJ2-7; either TRBD1 or TRBD2 may supply D (5 bases each). V dropped 5 bases and J dropped 4 bases, with 18 bases sitting between them. CDR1 is SGHVS, CDR2 FNYEAQ, per germline. The CDR3 contains 15 residues.

This clonotype was observed many times. The chain couples TRBV4-2 to TRBJ2-7; 12 nucleotides line up with TRBD2. CDR1 is LGHNA and CDR2 is YNFKEQ in the germline V gene. The junction had 5 bases not matched to a gene; V was cut back by 0 bases and J by 5 bases. The CDR3 loop spans 16 amino acids. This CDR3 is CASSQEASGGANEQYF. DNA for the CDR3: TGTGCCAGCAGCCAAGAGGCTAGCGGGGGGGCCAACGAGCAGTACTTC.

This clonotype was detected ten times or more. The rearrangement uses TRBV28 and TRBJ2-7; D is perhaps TRBD2 (5 bases). V lost 1 base and J lost 8, with 12 bases in between. The CDR3 has 13 residues. The V gene's germline CDR1 is MDHEN and CDR2 SYDVKM. The CDR3 sequence is CASSLFIEGKQYF. DNA of the CDR3: TGTGCCAGCAGTTTATTTATCGAGGGAAAGCAGTACTTC. Full variable domain (remainder filled in from reference TRBV28 and TRBJ2-7): DVKVTQSSRYLVKRTGEKVFLECVQDMDHENMFWYRQDPGLGLRLIYFSYDVKMKEKGDIPEGYSVSREKKERFSLILESASTNQTSMYLCASSLFIEGKQYFGPGTRLTVT.

This clonotype was seen many times. CDR3 nucleotide sequence: TGCGCCAGCAGCTTGTCTGCGGAGAAGTACTTC. It translates to CASSLSAEKYF. V and J are TRBV5-1 and TRBJ2-5, with no clear D. Between the trimmed V and J ends, which lost 1 base and 12 bases, there was a span of 10 bases. The CDR3 consists of 11 residues. Germline CDR1 is SGHRS and CDR2 is YFSETQ.

This clonotype was counted many times. A read error is likely, as this CDR3 ends without the conserved phenylalanine or tryptophan. It is unclear where the CDR3 begins or ends on the DNA, so no DNA is shown, and the CDR3 is as TCRdb lists it. The CDR3 loop is CATSRVWRDANSFSS. This rearrangement joins TRBV15 to TRBJ1-2. With termini counted, the CDR3 has 15 amino acids. Germline V gives CDR1 LNHNV, CDR2 YYDKDF (reference sequence).

This clonotype showed up many times. The V and J genes are TRBV7-3 and TRBJ2-6, with 7 bases fitting TRBD1. Germline loops: CDR1 SGHTA, CDR2 FQGTGA. Unmatched junction bases numbered 3, after V lost 5 bases and J lost 2 bases. There are 15 residues in the CDR3. For the CDR3, the DNA is TGTGCCAGCAGCCAGCAGGGGGCTGGGGCCAACGTCCTGACTTTC. It translates to CASSQQGAGANVLTF.

The CDR3 nucleotides are TGCAGTCGGCTTCGACGGGGTGATAGAAGCAATCAGCCCCAGCATTTT. Its protein is CSRLRRGDRSNQPQHF. J is TRBJ1-5 and V is TRBV20-1; D call uncertain. Trimming took off 8 bases at V and 1 base at J, with 21 bases between the two ends. The CDR3 has 16 residues. Germline V gene lookup returns CDR1 DFQATT and CDR2 SNEGSKA (reference sequence).

This clonotype was counted ten times or more. The chain uses TRBV5-1 and TRBJ2-7, with D possibly matching TRBD1 (5 bases). Trimming left V 4 bases short and J 2 bases short, with 13 bases between. Germline loops: CDR1 SGHRS, CDR2 YFSETQ. CDR3 length equals 14 residues. CDR3 in DNA: TGCGCCAGCAGCAGGGGCCAGATGGCCTACGAGCAGTACTTC. Its protein is CASSRGQMAYEQYF. The whole variable domain, remainder taken from reference TRBV5-1 and TRBJ2-7, is KAGVTQTPRYLIKTRGQQVTLSCSPISGHRSVSWYQQTPGQGLQFLFEYFSETQRNKGNFPGRFSGRQFSNSRSEMNVSTLELGDSALYLCASSRGQMAYEQYFGPGTRLTVT.

This clonotype appeared many times. The chain uses TRBV12-3 or TRBV12-4 and TRBJ1-5; TRBD1 is a possible D gene (5 bases). This CDR3 has 15 residues. Trimming left V 2 bases short and J 6 bases short, with 14 bases between. In DNA form, the CDR3 reads TGTGCCAGCAGTTTATCCAGGGCGTATAGTCAGCCCCAGCATTTT. Translation: CASSLSRAYSQPQHF.

The table lists this clonotype with many counts. The genes are TRBV5-1 and TRBJ2-7; D is uncertain. Trimming removed 5 bases at V and 6 bases at J, with 12 bases between. CDR1 and CDR2 (germline): SGHRS, YFSETQ. The CDR3 is made up of 12 amino acids. The CDR3 DNA sequence: TGCGCCAGCAGGTCCCCCAGGCTCGAGCAGTACTTC. Encoded protein: CASRSPRLEQYF.

This clonotype occurred many times. This rearrangement joins TRBV11-2 to TRBJ2-2; TRBD2 matches at 15 bases. The CDR3 loop spans 16 amino acids. V lost 5 bases and J lost 7; bases outside the gene matches: 5. Germline V gene sequence: CDR1 SGHAT, CDR2 FQNNGV. The CDR3 region has the DNA TGTGCCAGCAGCCCTGGGACTAGCGGGGGGAACGGGGAGCTGTTTTTT. Protein sequence: CASSPGTSGGNGELFF.

Many counts were recorded for this clonotype. The CDR3 coding sequence is TGTGCCAGCAGTCTAAGTAGCGTCCGCTCCTACGAGCAGTACTTC. Its protein is CASSLSSVRSYEQYF. V is TRBV2 and J is TRBJ2-7, with D perhaps TRBD2 (5 bases). V lost 5 bases and J lost 0, with 14 bases in between. This CDR3 region has 15 residues. The germline CDR1 and CDR2 sequences are SNHLY and FYNNEI.

At least ten counts were recorded for this clonotype. The V and J genes are TRBV27 and TRBJ2-7, with TRBD2 matching 7 bases. The CDR3 spans 15 residues. After removal of 6 bases from V and 6 bases from J, the junction contained 14 bases not matched to a gene. CDR1 MNHEY and CDR2 SMNVEV come from the germline V gene (reference sequence). CDR3 bases: TGTGCCAGCAGCCCCAGCGGGCGGGGGTTTACCGAGCAGTACTTC. Encoded protein: CASSPSGRGFTEQYF.

This clonotype was recorded many times. The J gene is TRBJ1-6, the V gene TRBV20-1; the D gene is possibly TRBD1 (5 bases). This CDR3 has 15 amino acids. Trimming stripped 5 bases from V and 0 bases from J, with 11 bases between. Germline V gene lookup returns CDR1 DFQATT and CDR2 SNEGSKA (reference sequence). The CDR3 loop is CSAGTSNSYNSPLHF. In nucleotides, the CDR3 is TGCAGTGCTGGGACTTCTAACTCCTATAATTCACCCCTCCACTTT.

About this clonotype itself: A read error may be the cause here, since a much bigger clone is one base away. V gene TRBV20-1 combines with J gene TRBJ2-3; TRBD1 is a possible D gene (5 bases). The germline CDR1 and CDR2 sequences are DFQATT and SNEGSKA (reference sequence). V shed 0 bases and J shed 2 bases, with 15 bases lying between them. This CDR3 is built from 16 residues. For the CDR3, the DNA is TGCAGTGCTAGAGATTTCGACAGCGATTCCACAGATACGCAGTATTTT. This encodes CSARDFDSDSTDTQYF.